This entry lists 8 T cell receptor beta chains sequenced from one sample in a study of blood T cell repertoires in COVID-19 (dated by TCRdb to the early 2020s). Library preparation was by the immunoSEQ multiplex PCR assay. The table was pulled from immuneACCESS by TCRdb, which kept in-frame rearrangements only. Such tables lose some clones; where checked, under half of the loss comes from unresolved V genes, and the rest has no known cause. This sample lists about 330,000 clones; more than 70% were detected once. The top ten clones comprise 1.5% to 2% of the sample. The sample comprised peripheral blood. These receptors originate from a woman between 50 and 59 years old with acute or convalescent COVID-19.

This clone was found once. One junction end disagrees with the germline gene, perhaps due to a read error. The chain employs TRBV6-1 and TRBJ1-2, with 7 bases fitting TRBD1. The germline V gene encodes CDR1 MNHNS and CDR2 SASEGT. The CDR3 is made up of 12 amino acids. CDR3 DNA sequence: TGTGCCAGCAGTGAAGTGACAGGGTTCAGCGCCTTC. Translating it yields CASSEVTGFSAF.

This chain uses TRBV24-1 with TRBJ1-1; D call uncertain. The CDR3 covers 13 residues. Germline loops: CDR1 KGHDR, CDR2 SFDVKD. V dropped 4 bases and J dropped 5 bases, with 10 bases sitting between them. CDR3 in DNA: TGTGCCACCAGTGAGCGGGCGGGGACTGAAGCTTTCTTT. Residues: CATSERAGTEAFF.

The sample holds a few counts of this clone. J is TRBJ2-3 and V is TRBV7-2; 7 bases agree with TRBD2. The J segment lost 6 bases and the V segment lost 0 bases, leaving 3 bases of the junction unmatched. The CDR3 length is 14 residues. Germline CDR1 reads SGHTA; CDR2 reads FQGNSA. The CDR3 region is CASSLAGGADTQYF. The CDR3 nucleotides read TGTGCCAGCAGCTTAGCGGGAGGGGCGGATACGCAGTATTTT.

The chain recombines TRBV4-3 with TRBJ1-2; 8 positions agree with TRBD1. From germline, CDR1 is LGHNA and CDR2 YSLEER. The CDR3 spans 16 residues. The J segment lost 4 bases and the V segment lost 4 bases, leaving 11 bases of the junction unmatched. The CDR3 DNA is TGCGCCAGCAGCCCACTGACCTCGCAGGGGGCCTATGGCTACACCTTC. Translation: CASSPLTSQGAYGYTF.

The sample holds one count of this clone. The DNA of the CDR3 is TGTGCCAGCAGCCAAGGTTCTAGTTTGGGTGAGCAGTTCTTC. Its protein is CASSQGSSLGEQFF. This sequence joins TRBV14 and TRBJ2-1; D uncertain. Trimming cost V 1 base and J 9 bases, with 13 bases left between them. The CDR3 is 14 residues long. Per germline, CDR1 SGHDN and CDR2 FVKESK.

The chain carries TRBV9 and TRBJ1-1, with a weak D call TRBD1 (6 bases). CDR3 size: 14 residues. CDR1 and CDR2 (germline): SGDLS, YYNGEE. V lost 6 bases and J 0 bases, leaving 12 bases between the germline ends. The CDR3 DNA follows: TGTGCCAGCAAGACAGGCGACATGAACACTGAAGCTTTCTTT. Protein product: CASKTGDMNTEAFF. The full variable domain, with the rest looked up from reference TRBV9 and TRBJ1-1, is DSGVTQTPKHLITATGQRVTLRCSPRSGDLSVYWYQQSLDQGLQFLIQYYNGEERAKGNILERFSAQQFPDLHSELNLSSLELGDSALYFCASKTGDMNTEAFFGQGTRLTVV.

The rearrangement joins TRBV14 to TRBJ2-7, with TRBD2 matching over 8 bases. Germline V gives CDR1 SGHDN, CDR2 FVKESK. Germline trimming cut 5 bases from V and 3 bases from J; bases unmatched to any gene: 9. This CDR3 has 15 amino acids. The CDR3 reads CASSNLGTRDYEQYF. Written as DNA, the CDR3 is TGTGCCAGCAGCAACCTGGGGACTAGAGACTACGAGCAGTACTTC.

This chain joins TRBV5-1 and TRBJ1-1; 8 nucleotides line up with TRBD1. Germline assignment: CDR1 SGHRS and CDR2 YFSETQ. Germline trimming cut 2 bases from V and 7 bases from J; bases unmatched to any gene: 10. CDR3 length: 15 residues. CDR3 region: CASSFWTGNLNEAFF. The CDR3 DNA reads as TGCGCCAGCAGCTTCTGGACAGGGAATTTAAATGAAGCTTTCTTT.